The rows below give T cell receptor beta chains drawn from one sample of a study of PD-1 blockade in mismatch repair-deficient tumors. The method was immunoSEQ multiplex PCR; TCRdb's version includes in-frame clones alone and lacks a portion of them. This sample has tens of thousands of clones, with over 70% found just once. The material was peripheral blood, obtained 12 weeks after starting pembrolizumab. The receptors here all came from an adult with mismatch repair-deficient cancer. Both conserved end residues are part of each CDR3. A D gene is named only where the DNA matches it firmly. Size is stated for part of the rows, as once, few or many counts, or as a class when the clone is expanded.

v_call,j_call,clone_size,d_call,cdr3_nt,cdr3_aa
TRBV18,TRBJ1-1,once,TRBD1,TGTGCCAGCTCACCACAGGAACAGGGGGCTGGTACTGAAGCTTTCTTT,CASSPQEQGAGTEAFF
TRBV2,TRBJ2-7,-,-,TGTGCCAGCAACTCTCCGGGACTCACCTACGAGCAGTACTTC,CASNSPGLTYEQYF
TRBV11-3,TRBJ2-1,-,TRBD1,TGTGCCAGCAGCTTTCGGACAGGGTACATCGACAATGAGCAGTTCTTC,CASSFRTGYIDNEQFF
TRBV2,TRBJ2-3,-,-,TGTGCCAGCAGTGAAAGGGAGGGAGGGGGCAGCACAGATACGCAGTATTTT,CASSEREGGGSTDTQYF
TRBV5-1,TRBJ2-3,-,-,TGCGCCAGCAGCTTGGAGGCAGATACGCAGTATTTT,CASSLEADTQYF
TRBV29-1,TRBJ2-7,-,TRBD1,TGCAGCGTTTCAGGGACAGGGGTACACGAGCAGTACTTC,CSVSGTGVHEQYF
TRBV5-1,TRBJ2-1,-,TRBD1,TGCGCCAGCAGCTTGGAGGGACAGGGGTTCAATGAGCAGTTCTTC,CASSLEGQGFNEQFF
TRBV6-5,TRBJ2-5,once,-,TGTGCCAGCAGCACCTCCCGGGTAGGAACCCAGTACTTC,CASSTSRVGTQYF
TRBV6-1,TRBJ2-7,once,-,TGTGCCAGTAGTGCCGTGGGGGCCCGCGAGCAGTACTTC,CASSAVGAREQYF
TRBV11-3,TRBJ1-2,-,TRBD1,TGTGCCAGCAGCTTAGATGGGGGACAGGGAGGCTACACCTTC,CASSLDGGQGGYTF